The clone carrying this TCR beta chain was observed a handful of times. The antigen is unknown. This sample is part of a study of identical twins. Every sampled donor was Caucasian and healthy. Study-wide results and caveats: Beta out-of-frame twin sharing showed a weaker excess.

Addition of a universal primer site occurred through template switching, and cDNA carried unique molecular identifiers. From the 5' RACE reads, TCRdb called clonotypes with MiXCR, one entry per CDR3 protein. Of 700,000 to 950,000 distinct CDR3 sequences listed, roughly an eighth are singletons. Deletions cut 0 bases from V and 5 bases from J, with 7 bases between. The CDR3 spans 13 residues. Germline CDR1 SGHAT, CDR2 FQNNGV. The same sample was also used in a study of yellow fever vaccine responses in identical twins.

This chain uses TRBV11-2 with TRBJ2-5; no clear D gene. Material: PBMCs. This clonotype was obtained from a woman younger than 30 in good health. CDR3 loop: CASSLEAPETQYF. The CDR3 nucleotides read TGTGCCAGCAGCTTAGAAGCTCCTGAGACCCAGTACTTC.